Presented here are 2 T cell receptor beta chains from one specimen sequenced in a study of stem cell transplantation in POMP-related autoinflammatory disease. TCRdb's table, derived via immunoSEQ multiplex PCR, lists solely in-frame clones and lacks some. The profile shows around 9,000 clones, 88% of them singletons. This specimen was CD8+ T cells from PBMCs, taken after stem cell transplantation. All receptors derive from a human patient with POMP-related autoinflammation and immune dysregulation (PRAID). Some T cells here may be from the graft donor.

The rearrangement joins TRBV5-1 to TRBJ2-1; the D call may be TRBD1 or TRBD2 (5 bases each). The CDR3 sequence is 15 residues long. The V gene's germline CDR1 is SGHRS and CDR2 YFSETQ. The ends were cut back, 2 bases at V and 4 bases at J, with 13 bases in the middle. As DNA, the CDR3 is TGCGCCAGCAGCTTCGGGACGACGGGGTACAATGAGCAGTTCTTC. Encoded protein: CASSFGTTGYNEQFF.

CDR3 sequence (DNA): TGTGCCAGCAGTGAGGAGCGGGAGGGTACCTACGAGCAGTACTTC. It codes for CASSEEREGTYEQYF. V is TRBV2 and J is TRBJ2-7; 10 bases match TRBD2. The CDR3 has 15 residues. Germline V CDR1 and CDR2: SNHLY, FYNNEI. Unmatched junction bases numbered 4, after V lost 3 bases and J lost 2 bases.